The clone carrying this T cell receptor (beta chain) was picked up many times. The record originates from a study of T cells in Graves' hyperthyroidism and ophthalmopathy. Together with thyroid ultrasound, orbital computed tomography, serum thyroxine and TRAb, clinical symptoms were used for diagnoses. RNA transcripts yielded amplified TCR beta CDR3 regions. The study used the HTBI primer set for a first-round RT-PCR of the TCR CDR3. MiXCR was run by TCRdb on the multiplex PCR reads, yielding one entry per CDR3 protein. The table has 550,000 to 600,000 distinct CDR3 sequences, 16% seen once. Per germline, CDR1 SGHTS and CDR2 YDEGEE. The CDR3 has 14 amino acids. With V trimmed by 4 bases and J by 5 bases, 6 bases remained unmatched.

The V and J genes are TRBV5-8 and TRBJ2-3; 8 bases agree with TRBD1. The TCR was taken from a woman aged 18 to 35 with Graves' hyperthyroidism. The sequenced sample was blood. As DNA, the CDR3 is TGTGCCAGCAGCAGAACAGGGGGTGGAGATACGCAGTATTTT. Protein product: CASSRTGGGDTQYF.